This T cell receptor (beta chain) appears in the sequencing data of a study of blood T cell repertoires in COVID-19. Study in general: Samples of COVID-19 (acute and convalescent) were obtained from the United States, Italy and Spain. T cells, B-cell-depleted T cells, or PBMCs supplied cDNA or gDNA.

V lost 7 bases, J lost 7 bases, and 11 bases stayed unmatched. This CDR3 contains 15 residues. CDR1 is ENHRY, CDR2 SYGVKD, per germline. In the original workflow: Reference gene primer amplification yielded estimated nucleated cell counts. Assay: immunoSEQ multiplex PCR; the TCRdb copy retains only in-frame clones and omits some. V and J calls and clone size are those listed in that table; D and trimming were worked out from the DNA. The repertoire includes 50,000 to 65,000 clones, around 83% of them detected once, and around 6.3% sits in the top ten. The chain uses TRBV10-3 and TRBJ1-2; 11 bases align to TRBD1. The clonotype originates from a human donor in a cohort sampled during active COVID-19. The sample was peripheral blood. The DNA for the CDR3 is TGTGCCATCACCGGAACGGACAGGGGGCGGGGTGGCTACACCTTC. Residues: CAITGTDRGRGGYTF.